A selection of T cell receptor beta chains follows, all from one sample in a study of cytomegalovirus exposure and HLA in healthy donors. Some clones are missing from TCRdb's copy, which holds only in-frame ones; the method was immunoSEQ multiplex PCR. The table includes about 89,000 clones, roughly 85% detected once. Sequencing was performed on PBMCs. The receptors come from a man in his forties in good health and CMV-seropositive. Both conserved end residues are part of each CDR3.

J gene	V gene	CDR3 protein
TRBJ2-7	TRBV21-1	CASSKARLAGGRQYF
TRBJ2-3	TRBV11-3	CASSLAGQPTDTQYF
TRBJ2-5	TRBV5-4	CASSLGRWETQYF
TRBJ2-1	TRBV19	CASSPAGLAPSSYNEQFF
TRBJ1-1	TRBV5-1	CASSSGQEALNTEAFF
TRBJ2-5	TRBV5-1	CASSLVGSEQPRETQYF
TRBJ2-7	TRBV7-8	CASSSTVGVYEQYF
TRBJ2-7	TRBV5-6	CASSQTVYEQYF
TRBJ2-1	TRBV7-3	CASSLVGYNEQFF
TRBJ2-7	TRBV12-1	CASSLQSPPSGDSYEQSF
TRBJ2-5	TRBV5-1	CASSPGQDLYQETQYF
TRBJ1-4	TRBV7-2	CASSLAGPPGGKLFF